This is a list of T cell receptor beta chains from one sample in a study of T-cell memory formation after mild COVID-19. TCRdb re-derived calls from the 5' RACE reads in MiXCR, one entry per CDR3 protein. Among 300,000 to 400,000 distinct CDR3 sequences, roughly 21% were seen once, and the ten largest hold around 12%. The sample taken for sequencing was PBMCs or a T cell subset sorted from them (not recorded which). These receptors were obtained from an adult woman who had mild COVID-19 (a few samples of this study predate the infection). Cell type and time point are not known. Both conserved end residues are part of each CDR3. A D gene is named only where the DNA matches it firmly. The listing skips clone size in some rows; elsewhere it reads once, few, many or a size class.

j_call d_call clone_size v_call cdr3_nt cdr3_aa
TRBJ1-3 NA NA TRBV2 TGTGCCAGCAGTGAACTAGTTAGCTCTGGAAACACCATATATTTT CASSELVSSGNTIYF
TRBJ2-7 TRBD1 few TRBV5-1 TGCGCCAGCAGCTGGGGGGACAGGACAACTCACTACGAGCAGTACTTC CASSWGDRTTHYEQYF
TRBJ2-7 NA NA TRBV7-2 TGTGCCAGCAGCTTGGGACTTCGAGGGCCGCAGTACTTC CASSLGLRGPQYF
TRBJ2-7 TRBD1 once TRBV18 TGTGCCAGCTCATCGCCCACAGGGGCATTGAACGAGCAGTACTTC CASSSPTGALNEQYF
TRBJ2-1 NA NA TRBV20-1 TGCAGTGCTGGGCAGGGGGGCAATGAGCAGTTCTTC CSAGQGGNEQFF
TRBJ1-6 NA NA TRBV6-1 TGTGCCAGCAGTGAACACCTTCTCCTCGGGAATTCACCCCTCCACTTT CASSEHLLLGNSPLHF
TRBJ1-5 NA few TRBV5-5 TGTGCCAGCAGCCCAGACCGGGGGGCCAGGGGCAATCAGCCCCAGCATTTT CASSPDRGARGNQPQHF
TRBJ1-2 NA NA TRBV4-1 TGCGCCAGCAGCTTGGAATTCGGGGGGGGTAGTGAAGGCTACACCTTC CASSLEFGGGSEGYTF
TRBJ1-4 NA few TRBV5-1 TGCGCCAGCAGCTCCCTCGATCTGGGGGAAAAACTGTTTTTT CASSSLDLGEKLFF
TRBJ2-2 NA few TRBV12-3/TRBV12-4 TGTGCCAGCAGTCTACGGACAGGCCTAACTATAGCCAGCGGGACTATCACCGGGGAGCTGTTTTTT CASSLRTGLTIASGTITGELFF
TRBJ1-2 NA NA TRBV12-3/TRBV12-4 TGTGCCAGCAGTCCAGAGGGACCCCGAATCAGCTATGGCTACACCTTC CASSPEGPRISYGYTF
TRBJ2-1 TRBD2 many TRBV28 TGTGCCAGCAGTCTCCGACTAGCGGGAGGGCCGAATGAGCAGTTCTTC CASSLRLAGGPNEQFF
TRBJ2-7 TRBD1 few TRBV20-1 TGCAGTGCTTCTGACAGGGGGTCAGTATACGAGCAGTACTTC CSASDRGSVYEQYF
TRBJ1-1 NA NA TRBV6-1 TGTGCCAGCAGTGAAAGTAACGGCAGAACTGAAGCTTTCTTT CASSESNGRTEAFF
TRBJ2-2 NA NA TRBV2 TGTGCCAGCAGCCTCACCGGGACTTGGACCGGGGAGCTGTTTTTT CASSLTGTWTGELFF
TRBJ2-1 NA once TRBV6-5 TGTGCCAGCAGTCAGACTAGTAGCTCCTACAATGAGCAGTTCTTC CASSQTSSSYNEQFF
TRBJ2-5 TRBD1 NA TRBV5-5 TGTGCCAGCACCCTCCAGGGGGACAGAGGGAAAGAGACCCAGTACTTC CASTLQGDRGKETQYF
TRBJ1-4 NA few TRBV29-1 TGCAGCGTTGAAGATCGGGGCAGCCAAAATGAAAAACTGTTTTTT CSVEDRGSQNEKLFF
TRBJ1-1 NA few TRBV6-2/TRBV6-3 TGTGCCAGCAGTTACGCTACAGAGAACACTGAAGCTTTCTTT CASSYATENTEAFF
TRBJ2-5 TRBD2 NA TRBV12-3/TRBV12-4 TGTGCCAGCAGTTTATGGGGCGGGGGGGCCGTGGAGACCCAGTACTTC CASSLWGGGAVETQYF